What follows describes a single T cell receptor beta chain. The data stem from a study of blood T cell repertoires in COVID-19. Overall study context: Material from acute and convalescent COVID-19 was sourced from the United States, Italy and Spain. T cells, B-cell-depleted T cells, or PBMCs provided the cDNA or gDNA that served as material.

In the original processing: Cell counts per sample came from amplifying reference gene primers. The method was immunoSEQ multiplex PCR; TCRdb's version includes in-frame clones alone and lacks a portion of them. V and J calls and clone size come straight from that table; D and trimming were deduced from the DNA. This sample carries approximately 230,000 clones, more than 75% of them seen once, and the ten largest clones take 15% to 17%. This CDR3 spans 14 amino acids. CDR1 and CDR2 from the germline V gene are SGHRS and YFSETQ. J was trimmed by 3 bases and V by 7 bases; bases with no gene match: 8. Clinical history reported by participants formed the basis on which cohorts were assigned.

The receptor was isolated from a man younger than 35 who had recovered from COVID-19. The rearrangement links TRBV5-1 to TRBJ2-3; 7 nucleotides match TRBD2. Specimen: PBMCs or T cells enriched from blood (not recorded which). CDR3 sequence reads: CASRGSLGTDTQYF. The CDR3 DNA reads TGCGCCAGCCGCGGGAGTTTGGGAACAGATACGCAGTATTTT.